This TCR beta chain emerged from a study of shared clonotypes between healthy human individuals. CDR1 and CDR2 from the germline V gene are MDHEN and SYDVKM. The length of the CDR3 is 14 residues. Trimming took off 5 bases at V and 1 base at J, with 10 bases between the two ends. Study-wide results and caveats: Measured sharing among donors was expected to vary with sequencing depth. Having only a few donors restricted how much genetic and exposure-history diversity was captured. Only blood was sampled, and tissue TCR repertoires likely differ from blood ones.

The table came from immunoSEQ multiplex PCR; TCRdb's copy has only in-frame clones and leaves some out. The top ten hold under 15% of the sample, which has fewer than 600,000 clones, about four fifths seen once. Worth noting for this clone: Its specificity is unknown.

The study drew its donors from healthy HIV-negative adults without recent acute infections or vaccinations. This sequence joins TRBV28 and TRBJ2-3; tentatively, D is TRBD2 (5 bases). Sequenced material: PBMCs. The receptor was derived from a woman aged 40-49 years in good health. Some clones in this sample may be carry-over from other donors' samples. CDR3 sequence: CASSLPGGTDTQYF. In nucleotides, the CDR3 is TGTGCCAGCAGTCTCCCCGGGGGCACAGATACGCAGTATTTT.